This T cell receptor (beta chain) was profiled in a study of T-cell reconstitution after alpha-beta-depleted transplantation in children. The germline V and J ends were trimmed by 0 bases and 0 bases, with 14 bases remaining between them. This CDR3 comprises 18 residues. Per germline, CDR1 KGHDR and CDR2 SFDVKD. Library preparation (for TCRbeta) was performed with unique molecular identifiers. TCRdb re-called the PCR reads with MiXCR, one entry per CDR3 protein. This table holds 500,000 or so distinct CDR3 sequences, approximately 29% found once. This specimen consisted of PBMCs from the stem cell graft donor, obtained from the stem cell graft. This TCR was recovered from a human donor who donated a stem cell graft to a child with aplastic anemia. This chain joins TRBV24-1 and TRBJ2-1; D is unclear. The CDR3, as DNA: TGTGCCACCAGTGATTTGGGGGTAGGCGTTAGCTCCTACAATGAGCAGTTCTTC. Amino acid sequence: CATSDLGVGVSSYNEQFF.